This T cell receptor (beta chain) was identified during a study of CD4 T cells in relation to SARS-CoV-2 and coronaviruses. Trimming left V 0 bases short and J 2 bases short, with 5 bases between. Per the germline V gene, CDR1 is SGHNT and CDR2 is YYREEE (reference sequence). This CDR3 is 13 amino acids long. The unexposed donors gave CD4+ T cells in about 2011-2018, prior to COVID-19. This clone is medium-sized by share. Using immunoSEQ multiplex PCR, the repertoire was profiled, and TCRdb retains in-frame clones only, with some absent. This table holds 65,000 or so clones, around 87% found once. The chain is built from TRBV5-4 and TRBJ1-2; D call uncertain. Source material: memory CD4+ T cells from PBMCs. This clonotype originated in a human donor in good health. In DNA form, the CDR3 reads TGTGCCAGCAGCTTGGCAGGAAACTATGGCTACACCTTC. As protein: CASSLAGNYGYTF.